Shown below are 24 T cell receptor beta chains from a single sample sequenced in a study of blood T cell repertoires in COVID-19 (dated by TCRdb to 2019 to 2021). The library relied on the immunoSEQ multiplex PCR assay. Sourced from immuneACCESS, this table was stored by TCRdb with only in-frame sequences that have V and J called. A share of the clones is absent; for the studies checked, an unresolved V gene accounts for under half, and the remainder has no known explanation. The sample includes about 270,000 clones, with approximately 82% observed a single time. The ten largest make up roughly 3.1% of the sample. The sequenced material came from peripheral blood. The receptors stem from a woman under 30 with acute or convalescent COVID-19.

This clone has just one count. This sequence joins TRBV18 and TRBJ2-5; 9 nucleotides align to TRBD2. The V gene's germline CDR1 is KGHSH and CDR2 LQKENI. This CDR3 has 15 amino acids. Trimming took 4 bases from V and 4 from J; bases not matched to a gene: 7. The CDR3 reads CASSLAGVRGETQYF. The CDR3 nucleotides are TGTGCCAGCTCACTAGCGGGAGTGAGGGGAGAGACCCAGTACTTC.

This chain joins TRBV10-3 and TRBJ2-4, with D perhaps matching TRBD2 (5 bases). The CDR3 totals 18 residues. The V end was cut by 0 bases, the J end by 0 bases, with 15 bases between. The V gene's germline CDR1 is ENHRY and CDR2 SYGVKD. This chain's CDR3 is CAISESTGSGIAKNIQYF. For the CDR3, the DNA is TGTGCCATCAGTGAGTCGACCGGGTCGGGAATAGCCAAAAACATTCAGTACTTC.

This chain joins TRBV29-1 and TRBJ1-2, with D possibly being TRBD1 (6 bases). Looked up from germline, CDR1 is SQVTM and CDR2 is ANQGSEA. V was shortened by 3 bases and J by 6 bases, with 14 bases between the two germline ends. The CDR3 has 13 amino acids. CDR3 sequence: CSVDTGFQDGYTF. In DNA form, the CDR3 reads TGCAGCGTTGACACAGGGTTCCAGGATGGCTACACCTTC.

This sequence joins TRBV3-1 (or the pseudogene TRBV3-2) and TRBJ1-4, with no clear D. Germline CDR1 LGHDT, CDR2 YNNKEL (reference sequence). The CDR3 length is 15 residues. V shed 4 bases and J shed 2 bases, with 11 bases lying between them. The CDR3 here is CASSLSHTTNEKLFF. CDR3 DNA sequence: TGTGCCAGCAGCCTCTCCCACACGACTAATGAAAAACTGTTTTTT.

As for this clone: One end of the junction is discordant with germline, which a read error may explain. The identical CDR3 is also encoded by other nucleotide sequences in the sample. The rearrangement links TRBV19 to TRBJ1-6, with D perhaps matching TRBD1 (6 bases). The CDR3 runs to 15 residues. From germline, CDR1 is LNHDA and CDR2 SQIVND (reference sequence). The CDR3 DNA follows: TGCGCCAGTAGTACTCGCCGACAGGATATTCGACCCCTCCACTTT. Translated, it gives CASSTRRQDIRPLHF.

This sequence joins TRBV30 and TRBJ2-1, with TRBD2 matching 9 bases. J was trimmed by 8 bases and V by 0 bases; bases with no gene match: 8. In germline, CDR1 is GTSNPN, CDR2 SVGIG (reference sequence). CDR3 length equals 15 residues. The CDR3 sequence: CAWSVWAGGPDEQFF. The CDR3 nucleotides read TGTGCCTGGAGTGTATGGGCGGGAGGGCCGGATGAGCAGTTCTTC.

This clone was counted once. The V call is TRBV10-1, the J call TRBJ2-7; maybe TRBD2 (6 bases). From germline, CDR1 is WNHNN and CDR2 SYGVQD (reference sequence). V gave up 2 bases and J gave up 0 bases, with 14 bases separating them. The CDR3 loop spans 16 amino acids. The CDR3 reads CASSEHAGRNSYEQYF. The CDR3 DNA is TGCGCCAGCAGTGAGCATGCGGGACGGAACTCCTACGAGCAGTACTTC.

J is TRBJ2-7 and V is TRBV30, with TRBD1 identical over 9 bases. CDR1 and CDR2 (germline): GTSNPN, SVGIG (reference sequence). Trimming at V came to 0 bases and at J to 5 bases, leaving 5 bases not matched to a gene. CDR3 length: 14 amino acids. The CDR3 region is CAWSVGQGSHEQYF. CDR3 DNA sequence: TGTGCCTGGAGTGTAGGACAGGGGTCCCACGAGCAGTACTTC.

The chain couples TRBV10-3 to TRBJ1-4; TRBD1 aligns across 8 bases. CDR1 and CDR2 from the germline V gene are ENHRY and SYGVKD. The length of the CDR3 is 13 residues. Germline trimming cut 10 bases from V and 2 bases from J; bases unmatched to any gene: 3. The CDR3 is CATRDRTNEKLFF. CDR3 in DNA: TGTGCCACCCGGGACAGGACTAATGAAAAACTGTTTTTT.

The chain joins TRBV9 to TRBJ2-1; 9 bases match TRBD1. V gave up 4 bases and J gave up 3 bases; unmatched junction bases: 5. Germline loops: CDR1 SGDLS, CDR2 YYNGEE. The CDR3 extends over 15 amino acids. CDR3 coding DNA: TGTGCCAGCAGCTTACCGGGACAGGGCTACAATGAGCAGTTCTTC. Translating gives CASSLPGQGYNEQFF.

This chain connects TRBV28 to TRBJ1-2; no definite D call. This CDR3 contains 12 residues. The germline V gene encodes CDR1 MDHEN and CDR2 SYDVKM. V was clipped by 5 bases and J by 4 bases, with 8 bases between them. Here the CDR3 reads CASSLHGYGYTF. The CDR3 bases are TGTGCCAGCAGTCTCCACGGCTATGGCTACACCTTC.

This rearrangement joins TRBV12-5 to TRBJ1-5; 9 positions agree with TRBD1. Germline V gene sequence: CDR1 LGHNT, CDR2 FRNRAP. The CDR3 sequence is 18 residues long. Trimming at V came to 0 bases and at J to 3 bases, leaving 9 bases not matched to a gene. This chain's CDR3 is CASGLVPWDRVDNQPQHF. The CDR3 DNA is TGTGCTAGTGGTTTGGTGCCTTGGGACAGGGTAGACAATCAGCCCCAGCATTTT.

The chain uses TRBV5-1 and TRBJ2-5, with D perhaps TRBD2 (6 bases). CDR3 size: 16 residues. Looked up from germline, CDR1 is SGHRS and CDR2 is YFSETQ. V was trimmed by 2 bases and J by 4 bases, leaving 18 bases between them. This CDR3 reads CASSFQLAVDAETQYF. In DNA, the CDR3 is TGCGCCAGCAGCTTCCAACTAGCCGTGGACGCAGAGACCCAGTACTTC.

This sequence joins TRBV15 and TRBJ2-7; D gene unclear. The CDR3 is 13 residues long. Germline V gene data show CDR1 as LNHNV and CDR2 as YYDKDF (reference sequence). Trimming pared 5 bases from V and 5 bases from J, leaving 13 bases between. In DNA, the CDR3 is TGTGCCACCAGCGCCTGGGCGTTCGACGAGCAGTACTTC. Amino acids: CATSAWAFDEQYF.

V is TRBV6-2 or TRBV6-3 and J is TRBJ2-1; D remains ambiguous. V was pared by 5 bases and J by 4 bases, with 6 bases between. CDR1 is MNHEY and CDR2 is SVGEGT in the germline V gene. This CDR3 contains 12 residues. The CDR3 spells CASSLGYNEQFF. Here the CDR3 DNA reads TGTGCCAGCAGTCTCGGGTACAATGAGCAGTTCTTC.

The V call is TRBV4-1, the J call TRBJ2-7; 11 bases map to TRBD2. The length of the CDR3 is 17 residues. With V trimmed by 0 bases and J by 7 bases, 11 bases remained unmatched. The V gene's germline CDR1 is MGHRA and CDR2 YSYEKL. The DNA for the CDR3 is TGCGCCAGCAGCCAAGATGCGACTAGCGGGGCCTTGAGGGAGCAGTACTTC. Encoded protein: CASSQDATSGALREQYF.

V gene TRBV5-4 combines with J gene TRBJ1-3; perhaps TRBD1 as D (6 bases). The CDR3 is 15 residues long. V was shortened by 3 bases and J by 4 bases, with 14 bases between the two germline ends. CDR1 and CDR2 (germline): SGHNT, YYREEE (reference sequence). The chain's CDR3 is CASSSYQGQGNTIYF. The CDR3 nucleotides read TGTGCCAGCAGCTCTTATCAAGGACAGGGAAACACCATATATTTT.

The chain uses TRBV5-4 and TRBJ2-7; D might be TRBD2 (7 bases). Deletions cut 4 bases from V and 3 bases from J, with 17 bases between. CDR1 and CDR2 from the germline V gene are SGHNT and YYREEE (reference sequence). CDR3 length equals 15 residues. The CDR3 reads CASSRSGTSVYEQYF. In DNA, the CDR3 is TGTGCCAGCAGCCGAAGCGGGACAAGTGTCTACGAGCAGTACTTC.

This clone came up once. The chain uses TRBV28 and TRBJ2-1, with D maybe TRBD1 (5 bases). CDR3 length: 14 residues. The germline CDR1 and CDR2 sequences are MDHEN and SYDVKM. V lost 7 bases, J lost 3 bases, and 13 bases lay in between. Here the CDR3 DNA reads TGTGCCAGCACCCCGGGTACAGGCTACAATGAGCAGTTCTTC. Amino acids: CASTPGTGYNEQFF.

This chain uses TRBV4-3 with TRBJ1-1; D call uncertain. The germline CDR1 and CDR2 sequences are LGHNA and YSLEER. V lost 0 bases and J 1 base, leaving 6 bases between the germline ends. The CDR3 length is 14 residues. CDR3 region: CASSQEARNTEAFF. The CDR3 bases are TGCGCCAGCAGCCAAGAAGCGAGGAACACTGAAGCTTTCTTT.

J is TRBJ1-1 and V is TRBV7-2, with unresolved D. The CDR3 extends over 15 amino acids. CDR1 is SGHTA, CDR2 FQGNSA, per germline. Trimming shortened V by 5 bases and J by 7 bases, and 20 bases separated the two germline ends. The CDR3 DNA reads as TGTGCCAGCAGCCTAGAATGGAAGCATGGAGTTGAAGCTTTCTTT. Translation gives CASSLEWKHGVEAFF.

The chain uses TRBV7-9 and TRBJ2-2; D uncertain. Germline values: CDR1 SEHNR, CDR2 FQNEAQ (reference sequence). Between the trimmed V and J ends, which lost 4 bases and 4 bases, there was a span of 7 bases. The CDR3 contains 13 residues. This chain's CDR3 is CASSSLSTGELFF. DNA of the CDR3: TGTGCCAGCAGCTCCCTAAGCACCGGGGAGCTGTTTTTT.

The CDR3 nucleotides are TGTGCCTGGGAGATAACAGGGAACACTGAAGCTTTCTTT. This codes for CAWEITGNTEAFF. The chain is built from TRBV30 and TRBJ1-1; possibly TRBD1 for D (5 bases). V lost 5 bases and J lost 1, with 11 bases in between. This CDR3 is 13 amino acids long. Per germline, CDR1 GTSNPN and CDR2 SVGIG (reference sequence).

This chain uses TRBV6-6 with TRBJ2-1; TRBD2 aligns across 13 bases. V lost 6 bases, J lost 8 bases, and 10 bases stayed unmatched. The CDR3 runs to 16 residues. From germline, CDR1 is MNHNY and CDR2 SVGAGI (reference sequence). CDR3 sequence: CASSYWTSGRRDEQFF. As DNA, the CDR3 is TGTGCCAGCAGCTATTGGACTAGCGGGAGAAGAGATGAGCAGTTCTTC.